Listed here are 13 T cell receptor beta chains from one sample, sequenced in a study of identifying expanded T cells in peripheral blood. The assay was immunoSEQ multiplex PCR, and TCRdb's table has in-frame clones only and misses some. The top ten clones hold 15% to 20% of a sample with about 81,000 clones, less than 90% of them seen once. The sample comprised blood. The source is a person between 18 and 75 years old in good health.

A remark on this clone: Other DNA sequences in the same sample also yield this CDR3. This chain links TRBV15 with TRBJ2-5, with TRBD1 as a possible D gene (5 bases). The V and J ends lost 3 bases and 5 bases respectively, with 7 bases between them. Germline lookup yields CDR1 LNHNV and CDR2 YYDKDF (reference sequence). The CDR3 consists of 12 residues. The CDR3 DNA follows: TGTGCCACCAGCAGGGGGCTCGAGACCCAGTACTTC. Its translation is CATSRGLETQYF. Drawing the rest from reference TRBV15 and TRBJ2-5, the complete variable domain is DAMVIQNPRYQVTQFGKPVTLSCSQTLNHNVMYWYQQKSSQAPKLLFHYYDKDFNNEADTPDNFQSRRPNTSFCFLDIRSPGLGDTAMYLCATSRGLETQYFGPGTRLLVL.

The chain combines TRBV28 with TRBJ1-2, with 9 nucleotides matching TRBD1. CDR1 and CDR2 from the germline V gene are MDHEN and SYDVKM. V lost 6 bases, J lost 6 bases, and 17 bases stayed unmatched. CDR3 length: 17 amino acids. The CDR3 DNA follows: TGTGCCAGCAGCCTGCAAATCCCGGGACAGGGACCCGATGGCTACACCTTC. This gives the protein CASSLQIPGQGPDGYTF.

J is TRBJ2-7 and V is TRBV6-1; TRBD2 matches 7 bases. The CDR3 is made up of 13 amino acids. V gave up 5 bases and J gave up 5 bases; unmatched junction bases: 6. Germline V lookup: CDR1 MNHNS, CDR2 SASEGT. The CDR3 coding sequence is TGTGCCAGCAGTTCTCTAGCGGCCCACGAGCAGTACTTC. Its translation: CASSSLAAHEQYF.

This chain connects TRBV5-5 to TRBJ1-2; the D is unclear. Germline loops: CDR1 SGHKS, CDR2 YYEKEE (reference sequence). Trimming took 4 bases from V and 0 from J, leaving 13 bases between them. This CDR3 has 15 residues. CDR3 nucleotides: TGTGCCAGCAGCACCCTTGACACCGCTAACTATGGCTACACCTTC. This translates into CASSTLDTANYGYTF.

The chain is built from TRBV7-3 and TRBJ2-6, with 8 positions matching TRBD1. Losses at the gene ends were 2 bases for V and 0 bases for J; bases not matched to a gene: 6. CDR1 and CDR2 from the germline V gene are SGHTA and FQGTGA. There are 18 residues in the CDR3. The CDR3 DNA sequence: TGTGCCAGCAGCTTAGCCCAGGGGGCCCACTCTGGGGCCAACGTCCTGACTTTC. Its translation: CASSLAQGAHSGANVLTF.

The V call is TRBV7-9, the J call TRBJ2-3; no firm D call. V gave up 1 base and J gave up 2 bases, with 7 bases separating them. The germline CDR1 and CDR2 sequences are SEHNR and FQNEAQ (reference sequence). The CDR3 is made up of 14 amino acids. This CDR3 reads CASSLEGSTDTQYF. The CDR3 nucleotides are TGTGCCAGCAGCTTAGAGGGTTCCACAGATACGCAGTATTTT.

The chain uses TRBV5-4 and TRBJ2-7; TRBD1 matches 9 bases. Germline V gives CDR1 SGHNT, CDR2 YYREEE (reference sequence). The CDR3 extends over 15 amino acids. Trimming at V came to 6 bases and at J to 5 bases, leaving 12 bases not matched to a gene. In nucleotides, the CDR3 is TGTGCCAGCATGCCCTCCCGGGACAGGGCAAACGAGCAGTACTTC. It is translated as CASMPSRDRANEQYF.

The chain carries TRBV7-3 and TRBJ2-1; perhaps D is TRBD1 or TRBD2 (6 bases each). CDR3 length: 19 amino acids. Deletions cut 1 base from V and 0 bases from J, with 19 bases between. Germline assignment: CDR1 SGHTA and CDR2 FQGTGA. The CDR3 DNA sequence: TGTGCCAGCAGCTTAAGCGGTCCTGGAGGGGGGAGCTCCTACAATGAGCAGTTCTTC. Its translation is CASSLSGPGGGSSYNEQFF.

The genes are TRBV5-1 and TRBJ2-7; 8 nucleotides align to TRBD1. The CDR3 spans 14 residues. Unmatched junction bases numbered 4, after V lost 2 bases and J lost 3 bases. The germline V gene encodes CDR1 SGHRS and CDR2 YFSETQ. The DNA of the CDR3 is TGCGCCAGCAGCTTAAGCAGGGGGCTCTACGAGCAGTACTTC. Its translation is CASSLSRGLYEQYF.

This clone occurred once. The CDR3 loop reads CASSPATGGYYGYTF. In DNA form, the CDR3 reads TGTGCCAGCAGTCCGGCGACAGGCGGCTACTATGGCTACACCTTC. This chain links TRBV27 with TRBJ1-2, with D tentatively TRBD1 (6 bases). The CDR3 extends over 15 amino acids. Deletions cut 5 bases from V and 3 bases from J, with 16 bases between. Germline V gives CDR1 MNHEY, CDR2 SMNVEV (reference sequence).

There are a few counts of this clone. The chain is built from TRBV4-2 and TRBJ2-5, with TRBD2 identical over 10 bases. V was pared by 1 base and J by 2 bases, with 4 bases of the junction left unmatched. CDR1 and CDR2 from the germline V gene are LGHNA and YNFKEQ. The CDR3 runs 16 residues. The DNA for the CDR3 is TGTGCCAGCAGCCAAGGTTGGACTAGCGGACAAGAGACCCAGTACTTC. Its translation is CASSQGWTSGQETQYF.

The chain recombines TRBV6-6 with TRBJ1-2; no definite D call. This CDR3 comprises 13 residues. Trimming removed 6 bases at V and 8 bases at J, with 16 bases between. CDR1 is MNHNY and CDR2 is SVGAGI in the germline V gene (reference sequence). The CDR3 sequence: CASSPGSLGGYTF. The CDR3 region has the DNA TGTGCCAGCAGCCCCGGAAGTCTCGGAGGCTACACCTTC.

This clone was seen just once. The chain combines TRBV19 with TRBJ2-5; 13 bases are shared with TRBD2. J was trimmed by 6 bases and V by 4 bases; bases with no gene match: 5. CDR1 LNHDA and CDR2 SQIVND come from the germline V gene (reference sequence). This CDR3 has 15 residues. The CDR3 DNA sequence: TGTGCCAGTAGTACACTAGCGGGAGGGGGTCAGACCCAGTACTTC. This translates into CASSTLAGGGQTQYF.